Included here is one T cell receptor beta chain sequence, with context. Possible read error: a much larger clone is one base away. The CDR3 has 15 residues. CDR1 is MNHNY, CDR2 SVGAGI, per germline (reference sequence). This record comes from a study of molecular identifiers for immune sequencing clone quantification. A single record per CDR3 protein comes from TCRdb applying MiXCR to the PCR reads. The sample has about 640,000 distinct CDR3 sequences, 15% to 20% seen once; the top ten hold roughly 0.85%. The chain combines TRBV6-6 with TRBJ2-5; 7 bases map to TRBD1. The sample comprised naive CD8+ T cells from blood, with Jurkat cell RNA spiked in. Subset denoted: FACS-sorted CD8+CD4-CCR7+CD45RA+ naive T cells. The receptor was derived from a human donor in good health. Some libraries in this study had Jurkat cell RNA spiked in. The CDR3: CARSYGTDFKETQYF. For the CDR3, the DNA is TGTGCCAGGAGTTACGGGACAGACTTTAAAGAGACCCAGTACTTC.